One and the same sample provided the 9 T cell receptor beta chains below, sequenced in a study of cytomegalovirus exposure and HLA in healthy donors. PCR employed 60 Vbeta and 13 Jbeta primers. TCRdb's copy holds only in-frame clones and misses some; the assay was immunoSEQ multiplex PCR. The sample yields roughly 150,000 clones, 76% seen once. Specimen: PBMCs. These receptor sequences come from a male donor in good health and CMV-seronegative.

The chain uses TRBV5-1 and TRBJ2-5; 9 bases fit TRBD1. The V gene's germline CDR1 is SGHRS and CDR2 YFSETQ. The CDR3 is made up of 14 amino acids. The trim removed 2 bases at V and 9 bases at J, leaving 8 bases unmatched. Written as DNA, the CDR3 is TGCGCCAGCAGCTTTGGGACAGGGCTTGTAGCCCAGTACTTC. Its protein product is CASSFGTGLVAQYF. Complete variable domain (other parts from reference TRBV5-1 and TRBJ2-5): KAGVTQTPRYLIKTRGQQVTLSCSPISGHRSVSWYQQTPGQGLQFLFEYFSETQRNKGNFPGRFSGRQFSNSRSEMNVSTLELGDSALYLCASSFGTGLVAQYFGPGTRLLVL.

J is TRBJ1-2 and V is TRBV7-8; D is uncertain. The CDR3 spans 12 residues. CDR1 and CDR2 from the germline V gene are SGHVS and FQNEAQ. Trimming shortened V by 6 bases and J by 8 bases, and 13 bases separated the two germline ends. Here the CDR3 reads CASSPAAGGYTF. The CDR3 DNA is TGTGCCAGCAGTCCGGCGGCGGGGGGCTACACCTTC. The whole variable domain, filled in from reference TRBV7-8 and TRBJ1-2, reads GAGVSQSPRYKVAKRGQDVALRCDPISGHVSLFWYQQALGQGPEFLTYFQNEAQLDKSGLPSDRFFAERPEGSVSTLKIQRTQQEDSAVYLCASSPAAGGYTFGSGTRLTVV.

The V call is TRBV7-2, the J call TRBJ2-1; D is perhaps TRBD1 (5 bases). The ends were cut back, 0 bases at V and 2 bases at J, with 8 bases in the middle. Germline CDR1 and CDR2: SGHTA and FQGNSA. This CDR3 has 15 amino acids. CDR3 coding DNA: TGTGCCAGCAGCTTAGCGGGGCAAGCCTACAATGAGCAGTTCTTC. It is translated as CASSLAGQAYNEQFF.

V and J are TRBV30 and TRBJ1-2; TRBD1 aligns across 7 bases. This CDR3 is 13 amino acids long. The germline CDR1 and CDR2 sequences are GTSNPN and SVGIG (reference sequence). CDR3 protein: CAYRQGLYYGYTF. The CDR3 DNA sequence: TGTGCGTACCGACAGGGATTATACTATGGCTACACCTTC.

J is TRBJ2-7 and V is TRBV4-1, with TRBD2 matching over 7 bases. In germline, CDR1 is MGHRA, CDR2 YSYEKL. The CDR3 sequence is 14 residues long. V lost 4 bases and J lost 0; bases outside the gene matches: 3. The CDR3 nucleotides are TGCGCCAGCAGCCTCCGGGACTACTCCTACGAGCAGTACTTC. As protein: CASSLRDYSYEQYF.

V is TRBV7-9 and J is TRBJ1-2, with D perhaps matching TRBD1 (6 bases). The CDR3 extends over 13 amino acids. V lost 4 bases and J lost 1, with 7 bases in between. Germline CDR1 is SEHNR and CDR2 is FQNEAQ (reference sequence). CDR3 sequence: CASSSGVNYGYTF. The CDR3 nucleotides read TGTGCCAGCAGCTCAGGGGTTAACTATGGCTACACCTTC.

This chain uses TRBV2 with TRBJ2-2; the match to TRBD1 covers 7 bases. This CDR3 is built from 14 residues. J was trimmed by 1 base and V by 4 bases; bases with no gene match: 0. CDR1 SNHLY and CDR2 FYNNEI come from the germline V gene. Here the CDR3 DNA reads TGTGCCAGCAGTGGGACAGGGAACACCGGGGAGCTGTTTTTT. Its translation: CASSGTGNTGELFF. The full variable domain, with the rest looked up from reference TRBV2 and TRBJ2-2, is EPEVTQTPSHQVTQMGQEVILRCVPISNHLYFYWYRQILGQKVEFLVSFYNNEISEKSEIFDDQFSVERPDGSNFTLKIRSTKLEDSAMYFCASSGTGNTGELFFGEGSRLTVL.

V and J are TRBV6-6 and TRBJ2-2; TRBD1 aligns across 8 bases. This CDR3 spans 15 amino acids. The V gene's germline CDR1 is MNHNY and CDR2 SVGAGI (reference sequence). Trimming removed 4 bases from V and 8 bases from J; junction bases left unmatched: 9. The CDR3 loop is CASSSRTGSGGELFF. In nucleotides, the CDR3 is TGTGCCAGCAGTTCTAGGACAGGGTCAGGGGGGGAGCTGTTTTTT.

CDR3 nucleotide sequence: TGTGCCAGCAGCCTTTACGAGGGTACTGAAGCTTTCTTT. Its translation is CASSLYEGTEAFF. The chain joins TRBV7-9 to TRBJ1-1; D is uncertain. Germline loops: CDR1 SEHNR, CDR2 FQNEAQ (reference sequence). The V end was cut by 5 bases, the J end by 5 bases, with 12 bases between. The CDR3 covers 13 residues.